These T cell receptor beta chains were read from a single sample in a study of blood T cell repertoires in COVID-19. Profiled with immunoSEQ multiplex PCR; TCRdb holds only in-frame clones, not every one. This sample has 150,000 to 200,000 clones, with less than 90% found just once. Input material: peripheral blood. The source of these receptors is a woman in her seventies with acute or convalescent COVID-19. Each CDR3 is given with its conserved first and last residue. A D gene is named only where the DNA matches it firmly. The size field is filled for only some rows; it gives once, few, many or a size class.

size: .; length: 16; V: TRBV7-2; D: TRBD1; J: TRBJ1-1; DNA: TGTGCCAGCAGCCAGACGACAGGGGCCCTGGACACTGAAGCTTTCTTT; CDR3: CASSQTTGALDTEAFF
size: .; length: 16; V: TRBV5-1; D: .; J: TRBJ2-7; DNA: TGCGCCAGCAGCCCCTCAGGGACTCCTTCGAGCTACGAGCAGTACTTC; CDR3: CASSPSGTPSSYEQYF
size: .; length: 14; V: TRBV5-1; D: .; J: TRBJ2-1; DNA: TGCGCCAGCAGCTTGGGAACTCGTGTCAATGAGCAGTTCTTC; CDR3: CASSLGTRVNEQFF
size: .; length: 13; V: TRBV4-3; D: .; J: TRBJ2-7; DNA: TGCGCCAGCAGCCAAGATTGGGGCTGGGAGCAGTACTTC; CDR3: CASSQDWGWEQYF
size: few; length: 15; V: TRBV10-2; D: TRBD1; J: TRBJ1-2; DNA: TGCGCCAGCAGCAAACAGGGGGAGAGTGTCTATGGCTACACCTTC; CDR3: CASSKQGESVYGYTF
size: .; length: 16; V: TRBV24-1; D: TRBD1; J: TRBJ2-3; DNA: TGTGCCACCAGTGATTTTACAGGGGGCGCTACAGATACGCAGTATTTT; CDR3: CATSDFTGGATDTQYF
size: .; length: 14; V: TRBV5-4; D: TRBD1; J: TRBJ1-1; DNA: TGTGCCAGCAGCTTACAGGGGTCGAACACTGAAGCTTTCTTT; CDR3: CASSLQGSNTEAFF
size: few; length: 15; V: TRBV18; D: TRBD1; J: TRBJ1-5; DNA: TGTGCCAGCTCACCACCAAACAGGGGATCGCAGCCCCAGCATTTT; CDR3: CASSPPNRGSQPQHF
size: .; length: 15; V: TRBV5-4; D: .; J: TRBJ2-3; DNA: TGTGCCAGCAGTCGTCTAGCGCAAGGGGAGGATACGCAGTATTTT; CDR3: CASSRLAQGEDTQYF
size: few; length: 16; V: TRBV19; D: .; J: TRBJ2-7; DNA: TGTGCCAGTAGTATAACGGCGGGGCCGACGGAGAGGGAGCAGTACTTC; CDR3: CASSITAGPTEREQYF
size: .; length: 15; V: TRBV9; D: .; J: TRBJ1-3; DNA: TGTGCCAGCAGCCCCGACAGAAGCTCTGGAAACACCATATATTTT; CDR3: CASSPDRSSGNTIYF
size: .; length: 11; V: TRBV7-2; D: .; J: TRBJ2-2; DNA: TGTGCCAGCAGCTCCCGCGGGGAGCTGTTTTTT; CDR3: CASSSRGELFF
size: .; length: 20; V: TRBV19; D: TRBD2; J: TRBJ2-3; DNA: TGTGCCAGTAGTACAAGAAAGGGAACTAGCGGGAGTATAAGCACAGATACGCAGTATTTT; CDR3: CASSTRKGTSGSISTDTQYF
size: .; length: 15; V: TRBV4-2; D: TRBD1; J: TRBJ2-7; DNA: TGTGCCAGCAGCCAAGCGGAGACAGGGTCCTACGAGCAGTACTTC; CDR3: CASSQAETGSYEQYF
size: .; length: 16; V: TRBV2; D: .; J: TRBJ1-6; DNA: TGTGCCAGCGGTGGCGGGGGCCGAGGAGATAATTCACCCCTCCACTTT; CDR3: CASGGGGRGDNSPLHF
size: .; length: 18; V: TRBV5-4; D: TRBD1; J: TRBJ1-3; DNA: TGTGCCAGCAGCTTGGGAGGGACAGCAACCTCTTCTGGAAACACCATATATTTT; CDR3: CASSLGGTATSSGNTIYF
size: once; length: 19; V: TRBV5-1; D: TRBD2; J: TRBJ2-6; DNA: TGCGCCAGCAGCTTAACTAGCGGGGGCCCCCACTCTGGGGCCAACGTCCTGACTTTC; CDR3: CASSLTSGGPHSGANVLTF
size: .; length: 15; V: TRBV7-2; D: .; J: TRBJ1-3; DNA: TGTGCCAGCAGTCCAGGAGGCTCGGGGGGGCACACCATATATTTT; CDR3: CASSPGGSGGHTIYF
size: .; length: 16; V: TRBV4-3; D: TRBD2; J: TRBJ2-1; DNA: TGCGCCAGCAGTCGAATAGCGGGTGGGTCCTACAATGAGCAGTTCTTC; CDR3: CASSRIAGGSYNEQFF
size: once; length: 13; V: TRBV30; D: TRBD1; J: TRBJ2-5; DNA: TGTGCCTGGAGTGTAATGACAGGGATTTCGCAGTACTTC; CDR3: CAWSVMTGISQYF
size: .; length: 14; V: TRBV7-7; D: TRBD2; J: TRBJ2-3; DNA: TGTGCCAGCAGCTTATGGGGGGGAACAGATACGCAGTATTTT; CDR3: CASSLWGGTDTQYF
size: .; length: 16; V: TRBV19; D: TRBD2; J: TRBJ2-1; DNA: TGTGCCAGTAGTATAGTCGGCGGGAGAACCTACAATGAGCAGTTCTTC; CDR3: CASSIVGGRTYNEQFF
size: .; length: 14; V: TRBV5-8; D: .; J: TRBJ2-7; DNA: TGTGCCAGCAGCTTGCAGCACAGCTCCTACGAGCAGTACTTC; CDR3: CASSLQHSSYEQYF
size: .; length: 16; V: TRBV4-1; D: TRBD2; J: TRBJ2-1; DNA: TGCGCCAGCAGCCACTCGCGGGCGGGGGGGCTGAATGAGCAGTTCTTC; CDR3: CASSHSRAGGLNEQFF
size: .; length: 13; V: TRBV7-2; D: TRBD1; J: TRBJ2-7; DNA: TGTGCCAGCAGTTGGGACAGGTCCTACGAGCAGTACTTC; CDR3: CASSWDRSYEQYF
size: .; length: 16; V: TRBV7-2; D: .; J: TRBJ2-1; DNA: TGTGCCAGCAGCTCGGTACCGGGAAGCAGGGGCAATGAGCAGTTCTTC; CDR3: CASSSVPGSRGNEQFF
size: .; length: 16; V: TRBV6-1; D: .; J: TRBJ2-5; DNA: TGTGCCAGCAGTGCCCCCATGCTCGCCGGTCGGGAGACCCAGTACTTC; CDR3: CASSAPMLAGRETQYF
size: .; length: 13; V: TRBV28; D: .; J: TRBJ1-2; DNA: TGTGCCAGCACCTGGGGCCAGAACTATGGCTACACCTTC; CDR3: CASTWGQNYGYTF
size: .; length: 12; V: TRBV6-2/TRBV6-3; D: .; J: TRBJ1-2; DNA: TGTGCCAGCAGTAACGACAGGCGTGGCTACACCTTC; CDR3: CASSNDRRGYTF
size: .; length: 17; V: TRBV7-2; D: TRBD2; J: TRBJ2-3; DNA: TGTGCCAGCAGCTTAGCGCAACTAGCGGCTCACACAGATACGCAGTATTTT; CDR3: CASSLAQLAAHTDTQYF
size: .; length: 15; V: TRBV9; D: TRBD1; J: TRBJ2-5; DNA: TGTGCCAGCAGCGTAACAGGGGGCAGTCAAGAGACCCAGTACTTC; CDR3: CASSVTGGSQETQYF
size: .; length: 15; V: TRBV9; D: .; J: TRBJ2-1; DNA: TGTGCCAGCAGCGTAGTGGGACACCTGACTAATGAGCAGTTCTTC; CDR3: CASSVVGHLTNEQFF
size: once; length: 15; V: TRBV4-1; D: TRBD2; J: TRBJ2-7; DNA: TGCGCCAGCAGCCAAGATAGGGACTACTCCTACGAGCAGTACTTC; CDR3: CASSQDRDYSYEQYF
size: .; length: 18; V: TRBV18; D: TRBD2; J: TRBJ2-7; DNA: TGTGCCAGCTCACCCCAGAGCCTGACTAGCGGGGGAGCCTACGAGCAGTACTTC; CDR3: CASSPQSLTSGGAYEQYF
size: .; length: 12; V: TRBV28; D: .; J: TRBJ1-4; DNA: TGTGCCAGCAGTCCGGACACCAAAGGGGTGTTTTTT; CDR3: CASSPDTKGVFF
size: .; length: 14; V: TRBV11-2; D: .; J: TRBJ1-2; DNA: TGTGCCAGCAGCTTATTGGCGGAATCCTATGGCTACACCTTC; CDR3: CASSLLAESYGYTF
size: .; length: 13; V: TRBV2; D: .; J: TRBJ2-7; DNA: TGTGCCAGCAGTCTCCGGGATAGGTACGAGCAGTACTTC; CDR3: CASSLRDRYEQYF
size: few; length: 13; V: TRBV7-2; D: .; J: TRBJ1-6; DNA: TGTGCCAGCAGCTTAGGCAGTACTTCACCCCTCCACTTT; CDR3: CASSLGSTSPLHF
size: few; length: 15; V: TRBV5-4; D: .; J: TRBJ2-2; DNA: TGTGCCAGCAGCTTGGGCGGGGGCAGCACCGGGGAGCTGTTTTTT; CDR3: CASSLGGGSTGELFF
size: .; length: 12; V: TRBV19; D: .; J: TRBJ1-2; DNA: TGTGCCAGTAGTATTACCCGGGGAGGCTACACCTTC; CDR3: CASSITRGGYTF
size: .; length: 17; V: TRBV19; D: .; J: TRBJ1-1; DNA: TGTGCCAGTAGTATAGCGAACACGCGGGGGGTGTACACTGAAGCTTTCTTT; CDR3: CASSIANTRGVYTEAFF
size: .; length: 17; V: TRBV7-2; D: .; J: TRBJ1-1; DNA: TGTGCCAGCAGCTTAGGATTCGGTGCTACCATGAACACTGAAGCTTTCTTT; CDR3: CASSLGFGATMNTEAFF
size: .; length: 13; V: TRBV27; D: .; J: TRBJ1-4; DNA: TGTGCCAGCAGGAGGGATAGGTATGAAAAACTGTTTTTT; CDR3: CASRRDRYEKLFF
size: .; length: 16; V: TRBV28; D: TRBD2; J: TRBJ2-7; DNA: TGTGCCAGCAGTTCATACGGACTAGCGGGAACCTACGAGCAGTACTTC; CDR3: CASSSYGLAGTYEQYF
size: .; length: 15; V: TRBV19; D: .; J: TRBJ2-5; DNA: TGTGCCAGTAGTAGGGGTGGAGGAGCCGTAGAGACCCAGTACTTC; CDR3: CASSRGGGAVETQYF
size: once; length: 15; V: TRBV28; D: TRBD1; J: TRBJ2-7; DNA: TGTGCCAGCAGTTGGGACAGGTTAGGACTTGTTTGGCAGTACTTC; CDR3: CASSWDRLGLVWQYF
size: .; length: 13; V: TRBV4-1; D: .; J: TRBJ1-5; DNA: TGCGCCAGCAGCCCAGGGGGCAATCAGCCCCAGCATTTT; CDR3: CASSPGGNQPQHF
size: .; length: 18; V: TRBV5-1; D: .; J: TRBJ1-2; DNA: TGCGCCAGCAGCTTGGGGCACAGGGATTTGAAGTGGTCCTATGGCTACACCTTC; CDR3: CASSLGHRDLKWSYGYTF
size: .; length: 14; V: TRBV19; D: .; J: TRBJ1-1; DNA: TGTGCCAGTAGTCAGGGACGGGGGGGCACTGAAGCTTTCTTT; CDR3: CASSQGRGGTEAFF
size: once; length: 15; V: TRBV7-8; D: .; J: TRBJ2-3; DNA: TGTGCCAGCAGCCGGGGGAGGGGGGACACAGATACGCAGTATTTT; CDR3: CASSRGRGDTDTQYF
size: .; length: 14; V: TRBV6-5; D: TRBD1; J: TRBJ1-1; DNA: TGTGCCAGCAGTAGACAGGGTTTCGGCACTGAAGCTTTCTTT; CDR3: CASSRQGFGTEAFF
size: few; length: 14; V: TRBV29-1; D: .; J: TRBJ1-3; DNA: TGCAGCGTTAAAAGTTCGGGCTCTGGAAACACCATATATTTT; CDR3: CSVKSSGSGNTIYF
size: .; length: 15; V: TRBV2; D: .; J: TRBJ1-2; DNA: TGTGCCAGCAGTGAGGGGGCAGTGACTAACTATGGCTACACCTTC; CDR3: CASSEGAVTNYGYTF
size: .; length: 14; V: TRBV7-9; D: TRBD1; J: TRBJ1-3; DNA: TGTGCCAGCAGCGCCGGACAGGGGGTAAACACCATATATTTT; CDR3: CASSAGQGVNTIYF
size: .; length: 14; V: TRBV28; D: .; J: TRBJ2-1; DNA: TGTGCCAGCAGTTTATCGAGACTAGGCAATGAGCAGTTCTTC; CDR3: CASSLSRLGNEQFF
size: .; length: 18; V: TRBV27; D: TRBD2; J: TRBJ2-7; DNA: TGTGCCAGCGGCCTGCGGGGCCACCCGGGACTAGTACCCTACGAGCAGTACTTC; CDR3: CASGLRGHPGLVPYEQYF
size: many; length: 15; V: TRBV19; D: TRBD1; J: TRBJ2-2; DNA: TGTGCCACCCGCCGGGACAGGGTGAACACCGGGGAGCTGTTTTTT; CDR3: CATRRDRVNTGELFF
size: .; length: 15; V: TRBV9; D: .; J: TRBJ2-5; DNA: TGTGCCAGCAGCCCCACCCCACTGAGCGGAGAGACCCAGTACTTC; CDR3: CASSPTPLSGETQYF
size: .; length: 15; V: TRBV16; D: .; J: TRBJ1-1; DNA: TGTGCCAGCAGCCAATTAAGCCCGCTCAACACTGAAGCTTTCTTT; CDR3: CASSQLSPLNTEAFF